Listed here is a single TCR beta chain. Its target is not known. The library came from three nested PCR rounds adapted from ARM-PCR protocols. MiXCR was run by TCRdb on the multiplex PCR reads, yielding one entry per CDR3 protein. The data hold approximately 86,000 distinct CDR3 sequences, with 72% observed a single time. The CDR3 length is 12 residues. The trim removed 5 bases at V and 8 bases at J, leaving 3 bases unmatched. The germline CDR1 and CDR2 sequences are SGDLS and YYNGEE. RNA was extracted from bulk tissue without any cell sorting. The sample comes from a study of tumor and adjacent non-tumor tissue in lung cancer. Study information: The patients, roughly eleven men and 4 to 6 women, were roughly 30 to 76 with stage I to III disease.

Regarding the study as a whole: Tumor TCR diversity, when higher, was linked to shorter survival.

The TCR sequence derives from a woman aged 40 to 49 with non-small cell lung cancer. The V gene is TRBV9, the J gene TRBJ2-1; 8 bases agree with TRBD1. Sequenced: lung tumor tissue. Here the CDR3 DNA reads TGTGCCAGCAGTTTGGACAGGGATGAGCAGTTCTTC. Its protein is CASSLDRDEQFF.